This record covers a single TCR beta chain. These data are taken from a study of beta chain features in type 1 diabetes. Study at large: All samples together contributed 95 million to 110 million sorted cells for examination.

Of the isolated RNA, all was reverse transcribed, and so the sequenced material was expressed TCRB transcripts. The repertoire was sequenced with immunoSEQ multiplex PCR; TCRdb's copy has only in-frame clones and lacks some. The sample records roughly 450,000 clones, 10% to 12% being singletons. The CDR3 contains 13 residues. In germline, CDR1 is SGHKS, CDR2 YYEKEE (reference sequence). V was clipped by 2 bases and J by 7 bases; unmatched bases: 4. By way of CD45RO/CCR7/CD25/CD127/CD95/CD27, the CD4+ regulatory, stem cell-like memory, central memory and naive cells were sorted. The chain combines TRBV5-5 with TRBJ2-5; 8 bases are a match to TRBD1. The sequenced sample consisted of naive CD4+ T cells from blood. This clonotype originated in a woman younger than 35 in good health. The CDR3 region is CASSLVQGATQYF. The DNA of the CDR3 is TGTGCCAGCAGCTTAGTTCAGGGGGCGACCCAGTACTTC.